This entry describes one T cell receptor beta chain. There is no known antigen for this receptor. Base qualities are not at hand, and no much larger clone is one base apart. Taken with the paper, the label for time point translates to: newly diagnosed GD, antithyroid drugs for less than 3 months. For both TCR sequencing and RNA sequencing, RNA was extracted from PBMCs in TRIzol. The diagnosis of Graves' disease followed American Thyroid Association guidelines. Patients for the study were recruited at an endocrinology department in Xi'an, China. Each patient gave approximately 10 milliliters of peripheral blood, collected in an EDTA anticoagulant tube. Ficoll Paque Plus density gradient separation was used to isolate PBMCs, and no further T cell sorting was done. An Agilent 2100 Bioanalyzer and agarose gel were used to assess RNA quality, and a NanoDrop 2000 was used to measure RNA concentration. These data belong to a study of regulatory T cells in long-lasting Graves disease (dated by TCRdb to the early 2020s). With respect to the entire study: In the newly diagnosed Graves' disease group, patients had been taking antithyroid drugs for less than 3 months. Peripheral blood TCR sequencing and RNA sequencing compared persistent Graves' disease patients with newly diagnosed Graves' disease patients. The study took place in China and was registered as a clinical trial. A total of about 35 samples underwent TCR sequencing, from around 13 patients with persistent Graves' disease and roughly 20 patients with newly diagnosed Graves' disease. Paper-wide results and their limitations: Preferential use of TRBV28, TRBJ1-2 and TRBJ2-5 was observed in persistent disease, whereas TRBV20-1 and TRBJ2-1 were favored in newly diagnosed disease. Peripheral blood alone was examined, since thyroid tissue, which constituted the primary lesion, could not be accessed. Sequencing and analysis were limited to the TCR beta chain. Compared with newly diagnosed patients, persistent Graves' disease patients had lower TCR Shannon entropy and fewer highly expanded clones, which suggests clonal expansion. Persistent patients shared more public clonotypes among themselves (around 3,000) than newly diagnosed patients did (nearly 1,000). The authors acknowledged the small sample size as a limitation that may reduce accuracy.

Measured from the cysteine to the phenylalanine, the CDR3 is 12 residues long. CDR3 DNA is the only sequence kept; it has 36 bases, read in frame from the first base. From the germline V gene, CDR1 is SNHLY and CDR2 is FYNNEI. V loses 5 bases of germline sequence and J loses 15 bases, and the interval between the two ends is 14 bases. The method behind the library was multiplex PCR. The run used an Illumina HiSeq 4000. CDR3 regions were amplified by Arm-PCR with iRepertoire HTBI primers to construct TCR beta libraries. Gel purification was performed on PCR products prior to sequencing. The source study handled its data this way. Gene usage analysis of CDR3 amino acid clonotypes used the approximately 62 TRBV and some 15 TRBJ segments found across samples. Filtered high-quality paired reads were merged into contigs using COPE and FqMerger. BLAST was used to align contigs to IMGT TRBV, TRBD and TRBJ reference genes, with CDR3 defined following IMGT. Any clonotype with a frequency above 0.1% was classified as a highly expanded clone. Repertoire diversity was measured by Shannon entropy, and V-J evenness by the Gini coefficient. Clonotypes shared by more than one individual were considered public. TCRdb cleaned the public reads at Q25 with fastp, built clones with MiXCR and kept in-frame beta chains. When rows share a CDR3 protein, they turn into one entry using the most common DNA and genes. It is TCRdb's table, rather than the study itself, that gives the V and J calls and clone size. This sample comprises about 400,000 distinct CDR3 sequences, roughly 17% of them detected only once. Of the sample, roughly a fifth falls within the top ten clones.

These data were also filed under a second study, of T cells in Graves' hyperthyroidism and ophthalmopathy. Taken from the second paper: Graves' hyperthyroidism was defined as stable when no progression to ophthalmopathy occurred over 18 months of follow-up. Hyperthyroidism patients were aged 18 to 65 years and newly diagnosed, with disease duration of less than 2 months. Patients with uncontrolled infections, other autoimmune diseases, pregnancy or lactation were excluded. Diagnoses were based on clinical symptoms, serum thyroxine and TRAb, thyroid ultrasound and orbital computed tomography. The first round of RT-PCR for the TCR CDR3 was performed with the HTBI primer set and the Qiagen OneStep RT-PCR kit. Blood samples also contained most of the expanded thyroid clonotypes (frequency above 0.001), which suggests that blood repertoires may reflect thyroid immune responses. Ophthalmopathy was separated from stable hyperthyroidism by a 13 V-J signature model, with approximately 85% sensitivity and approximately 81% specificity obtained in cross-validation and 80%/75% obtained in testing. In validation, progression to ophthalmopathy was predicted by the model with nearly 71% sensitivity and 72.22% specificity, a median of approximately 7.1 months before onset. TCR V-J signatures able to tell the groups apart were searched for in a discovery cohort of some 100 patients, of whom 43 had Graves' ophthalmopathy and about 60 had stable Graves' hyperthyroidism. Whether ophthalmopathy could be predicted prospectively was tested in an independent validation cohort made up of 18 to 20 hyperthyroidism patients plus 17 patients who later progressed to ophthalmopathy. The roughly 91 discovery patients were randomly split 7:3 into training and test sets. The study also compared thyroid tissue and blood T-cell repertoires from about six Graves' hyperthyroidism patients. After sampling, hyperthyroidism patients received methimazole starting at 30 mg daily, and ophthalmopathy patients received high-dose intravenous methylprednisolone. A second multiplex PCR round built the libraries, followed by size selection and purification. Sequencing of the libraries was done on an Illumina HiSeq2000 using paired-end 100 bp reads. Raw data were processed with SOAPnuke, discarding reads with adapters, uncalled bases, mean Phred below 15, or no exact constant-primer or identifier match. High-quality paired reads were merged using COPE v1.2.5, and each unique nucleotide sequence was defined as a clonotype. MiTCR v1.1 was used to align clonotypes to the IMGT TRBV, TRBD and TRBJ reference segments. The analysis was restricted to V-J combinations with a frequency above 0.0001, which together covered 99% to 99.2% of the repertoires. A TCS score was defined as the ratio between F50 (clonal expansion) and ExV (chaos), using BLOSUM62-based TCRdist between CDR3 peptides within each V-J. Welch's t-statistics and random forest reduced fewer than 550 V-J features to 13, which were used in a naive Bayes classifier (R e1071). Sample size was not statistically predetermined, and investigators were not blinded to group allocation. TCR Vbeta CDR3 sequencing of around 130 peripheral blood samples (under 45 ophthalmopathy, 70 to 85 hyperthyroidism and approximately 17 progressor patients) is reported in the paper.

This clonotype was obtained from a young woman with Graves disease. Donor details come from another sample of the same person, matched by shared clones. The sequences come from peripheral blood mononuclear cells (PBMCs), collected at new diagnosis, from a patient treated with antithyroid drugs. The V gene is TRBV2 and the J gene is TRBJ2-6, and the D gene may be TRBD2, 6 bases matching. This receptor carries the CDR3 CASSSRREYLTF. The DNA sequence is given as TGTGCCAGCAGTTCCCGGAGGGAATACCTGACTTTC. Full variable domain (CDR3 extended with the reference TRBV2 and TRBJ2-6 proteins): EPEVTQTPSHQVTQMGQEVILRCVPISNHLYFYWYRQILGQKVEFLVSFYNNEISEKSEIFDDQFSVERPDGSNFTLKIRSTKLEDSAMYFCASSSRREYLTFGAGSRLTVL.